This T cell receptor (beta chain) was retrieved from a study of identical twins. Notes on the study in general: Fewer insertions were carried by abundant cord blood beta clonotypes, but none was seen in memory repertoires. The degree of excess twin sharing was weaker in beta out-of-frame sequences.

This clonotype was observed many times. Its antigen remains unidentified. The junction had 5 bases not matched to a gene; V was cut back by 8 bases and J by 5 bases. The CDR3 sequence is 12 residues long. Germline V gene lookup returns CDR1 DFQATT and CDR2 SNEGSKA (reference sequence). Unique molecular identifiers were in the cDNA, with template-switch universal primer binding. TCRdb analysed the 5' RACE reads with MiXCR anew, one entry per CDR3 protein. The sample lists around 670,000 distinct CDR3 sequences, around 6% occurring once. The genes are TRBV20-1 and TRBJ2-7; 11 bases are shared with TRBD2. The sequenced material came from naive T cells sorted from blood. The receptor was isolated from a man younger than 30 in good health. The DNA for the CDR3 is TGCAGTTTAGCGGGAGGGAGACACGAGCAGTACTTC. This codes for CSLAGGRHEQYF.